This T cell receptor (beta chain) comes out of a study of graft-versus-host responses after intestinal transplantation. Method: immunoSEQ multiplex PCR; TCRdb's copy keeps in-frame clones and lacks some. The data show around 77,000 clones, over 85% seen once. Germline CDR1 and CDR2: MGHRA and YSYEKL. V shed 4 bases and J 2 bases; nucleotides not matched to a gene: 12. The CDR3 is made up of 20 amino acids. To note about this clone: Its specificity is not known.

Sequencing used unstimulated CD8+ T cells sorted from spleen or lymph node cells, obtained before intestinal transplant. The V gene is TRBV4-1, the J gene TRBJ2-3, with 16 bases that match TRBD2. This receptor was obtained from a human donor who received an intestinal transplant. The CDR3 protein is CASSPLGTSGRAVATDTQYF. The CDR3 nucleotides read TGCGCCAGCAGCCCCCTAGGGACTAGCGGGAGGGCCGTAGCCACAGATACGCAGTATTTT.